This T cell receptor (beta chain) stems from a study of T cell changes during pregnancy in multiple sclerosis. Profiled with immunoSEQ multiplex PCR; TCRdb holds only in-frame clones, not every one. The sample consists of around 63,000 clones, roughly 91% of them appearing once. The starting material was peripheral blood, obtained in the third trimester of pregnancy. The receptor was derived from a female donor in good health, enrolled as a control in a pregnancy study.

The CDR3, as DNA: TGTGCCAGCAGCCCCTCAGGACTAGCGGTTACCTACGAGCAGTACTTC. Protein product: CASSPSGLAVTYEQYF. The chain joins TRBV5-6 to TRBJ2-7; 10 bases fit TRBD2. Germline V gene sequence: CDR1 SGHDT, CDR2 YYEEEE. V gave up 4 bases and J gave up 2 bases; unmatched junction bases: 9. The CDR3 has 16 residues.